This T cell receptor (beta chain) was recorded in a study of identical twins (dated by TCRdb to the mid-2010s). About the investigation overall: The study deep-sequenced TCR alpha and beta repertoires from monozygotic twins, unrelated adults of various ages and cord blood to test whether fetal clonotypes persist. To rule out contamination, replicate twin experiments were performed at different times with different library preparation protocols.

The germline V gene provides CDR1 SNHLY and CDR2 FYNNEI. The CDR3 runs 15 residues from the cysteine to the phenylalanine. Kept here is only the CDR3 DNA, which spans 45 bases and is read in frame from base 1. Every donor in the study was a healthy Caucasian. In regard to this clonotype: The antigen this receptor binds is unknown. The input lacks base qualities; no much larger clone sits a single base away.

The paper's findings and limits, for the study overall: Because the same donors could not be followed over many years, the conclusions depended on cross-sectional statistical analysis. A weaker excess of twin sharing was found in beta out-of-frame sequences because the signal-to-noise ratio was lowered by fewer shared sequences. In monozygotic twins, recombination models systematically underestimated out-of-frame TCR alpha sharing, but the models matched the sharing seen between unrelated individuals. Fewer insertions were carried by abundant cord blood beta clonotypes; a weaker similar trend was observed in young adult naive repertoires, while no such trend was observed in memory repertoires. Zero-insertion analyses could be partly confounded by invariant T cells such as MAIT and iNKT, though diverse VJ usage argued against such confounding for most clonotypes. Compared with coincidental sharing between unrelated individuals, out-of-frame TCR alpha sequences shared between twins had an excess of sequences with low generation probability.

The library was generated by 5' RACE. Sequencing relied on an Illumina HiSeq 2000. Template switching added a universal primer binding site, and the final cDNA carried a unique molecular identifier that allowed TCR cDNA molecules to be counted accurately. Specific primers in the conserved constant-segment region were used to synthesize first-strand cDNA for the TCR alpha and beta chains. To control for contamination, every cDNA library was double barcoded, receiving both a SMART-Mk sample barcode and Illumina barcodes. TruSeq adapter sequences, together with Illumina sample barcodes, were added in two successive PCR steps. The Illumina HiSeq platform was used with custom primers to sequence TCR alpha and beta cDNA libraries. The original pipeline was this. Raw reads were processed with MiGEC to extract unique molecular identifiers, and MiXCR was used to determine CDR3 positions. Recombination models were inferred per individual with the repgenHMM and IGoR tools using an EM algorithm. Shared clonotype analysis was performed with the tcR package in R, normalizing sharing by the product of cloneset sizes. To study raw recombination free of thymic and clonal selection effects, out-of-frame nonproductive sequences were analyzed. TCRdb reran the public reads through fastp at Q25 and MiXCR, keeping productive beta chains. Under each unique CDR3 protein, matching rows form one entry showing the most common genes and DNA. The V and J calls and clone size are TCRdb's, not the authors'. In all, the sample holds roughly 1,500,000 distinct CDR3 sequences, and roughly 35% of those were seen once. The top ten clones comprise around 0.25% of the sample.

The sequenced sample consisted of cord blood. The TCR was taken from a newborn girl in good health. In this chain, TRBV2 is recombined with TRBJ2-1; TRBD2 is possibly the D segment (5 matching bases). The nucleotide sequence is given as TGTGGGGGTTCGGCCAGCAGTGGACTCTACAATGAGCAGTTCTTC. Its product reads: CGGSASSGLYNEQFF. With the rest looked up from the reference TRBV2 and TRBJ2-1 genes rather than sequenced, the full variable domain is EPEVTQTPSHQVTQMGQEVILRCVPISNHLYFYWYRQILGQKVEFLVSFYNNEISEKSEIFDDQFSVERPDGSNFTLKIRSTKLEDSAMYFCGGSASSGLYNEQFFGPGTRLTVL.